Below are 15 T cell receptor beta chains sequenced from a single sample in a study of T cells in Graves' hyperthyroidism and ophthalmopathy. TCR beta CDR3 sequences were amplified from RNA transcripts. The HTBI primer set drove a first-round RT-PCR of the TCR CDR3. TCRdb processed the multiplex PCR reads anew with MiXCR; each CDR3 protein has one entry. Of around 480,000 distinct CDR3 sequences in the sample, about 15% were seen once. The sample consisted of blood. The receptors were sampled from a woman aged 18 to 35 with Graves' hyperthyroidism.

This clonotype was picked up many times. The chain carries TRBV6-1 and TRBJ2-5, with 9 nucleotides matching TRBD1. Per the germline V gene, CDR1 is MNHNS and CDR2 is SASEGT. The CDR3 sequence is 16 residues long. Germline trimming cut 5 bases from V and 3 bases from J; bases unmatched to any gene: 10. The CDR3 DNA reads TGTGCCAGCAGTAAAGGGACAGGGCCTAGCGAAGAGACCCAGTACTTC. Protein product: CASSKGTGPSEETQYF.

The sample holds a few counts of this clonotype. The chain recombines TRBV27 with TRBJ1-2; possible D gene TRBD1, 5 bases. Germline-derived CDR1 and CDR2 are MNHEY and SMNVEV (reference sequence). The CDR3 has 13 amino acids. The V and J ends lost 3 bases and 3 bases respectively, with 8 bases between them. CDR3 protein: CASSFSGYYGYTF. For the CDR3, the DNA is TGTGCCAGCAGTTTTTCAGGGTACTATGGCTACACCTTC.

This clonotype has a count of ten or more. The chain is built from TRBV27 and TRBJ2-7; D might be TRBD2 (5 bases). The CDR3 loop spans 15 amino acids. Per the germline V gene, CDR1 is MNHEY and CDR2 is SMNVEV (reference sequence). The CDR3 here is CASSPTAPSSHEQYV. The CDR3 coding sequence is TGTGCCAGCAGTCCCACCGCGCCTAGCTCCCACGAGCAGTACGTC.

This clonotype was seen more than once but under ten times. The junction departs from germline at one end; a sequencing error may be responsible. CDR3 sequence reads: CASSIRLAAYIEQFF. Here the CDR3 DNA reads TGTGCCAGCAGTATAAGACTAGCGGCTTACATTGAGCAGTTCTTC. V usage is TRBV12-3 or TRBV12-4 and J usage is TRBJ2-1, with 9 positions matching TRBD2. The CDR3 length is 15 residues.

The chain combines TRBV6-5 with TRBJ2-7; 8 bases map to TRBD2. Unmatched junction bases numbered 10, after V lost 0 bases and J lost 0 bases. CDR3 size: 18 residues. Germline-derived CDR1 and CDR2 are MNHEY and SVGAGI. The CDR3 protein is CASSYSTVRGGHSYEQYF. The CDR3 region has the DNA TGTGCCAGCAGTTACTCGACTGTCCGGGGGGGCCACTCCTACGAGCAGTACTTC.

This sequence joins TRBV4-1 and TRBJ2-7; D is ambiguous. Per the germline V gene, CDR1 is MGHRA and CDR2 is YSYEKL. The germline V and J ends were trimmed by 0 bases and 0 bases, with 6 bases remaining between them. The CDR3 spans 14 residues. The CDR3 coding sequence is TGCGCCAGCAGCCAAGATTCGGGCTCCTACGAGCAGTACGTC. This sequence encodes CASSQDSGSYEQYV.

The chain recombines TRBV7-3 with TRBJ1-5; the D gene is possibly TRBD1 (6 bases). The CDR3 runs to 15 residues. CDR1 SGHTA and CDR2 FQGTGA come from the germline V gene. The ends were cut back, 5 bases at V and 6 bases at J, with 17 bases in the middle. The DNA of the CDR3 is TGTGCCAGCAGCCAGGGGCCATCCCCTATTCAGCCCCAGCATTTT. Protein product: CASSQGPSPIQPQHF.

There are many counts of this clonotype. The V and J genes are TRBV27 and TRBJ2-4; no clear D. Germline V lookup: CDR1 MNHEY, CDR2 SMNVEV (reference sequence). Trimming stripped 0 bases from V and 0 bases from J, with 12 bases between. CDR3 length: 17 residues. CDR3 nucleotides: TGTGCCAGCAGTTTATCGTATGAAAGGCTAGCCAAAAACATTCAGTACTTC. As protein: CASSLSYERLAKNIQYF.

The V and J genes are TRBV24-1 and TRBJ1-4; a weak D match, TRBD1 (5 bases). The CDR3 is 16 residues long. The germline CDR1 and CDR2 sequences are KGHDR and SFDVKD. V lost 3 bases and J lost 3, with 13 bases in between. DNA for the CDR3: TGTGCCACCAGTGATCGAAACGGGGGTGCTAATGAAAAACTGTTTTTT. Translating it yields CATSDRNGGANEKLFF.

A word on this clonotype: Being one base from a much bigger clone, this may be a read error. The chain uses TRBV11-2 and TRBJ2-7; 8 bases align to TRBD2. The CDR3 consists of 14 residues. Germline V CDR1 and CDR2: SGHAT, FQNNGV. The V gene end was trimmed by 3 bases and the J gene end by 3 bases; junction bases not matched to a gene: 4. Here the CDR3 reads CASSLAGGYYEQYF. CDR3 coding DNA: TGTGCCAGCAGCTTGGCGGGAGGTTACTACGAGCAGTACTTC.

This clonotype has a count of ten or more. This rearrangement joins TRBV29-1 to TRBJ1-1; tentatively, D is TRBD1 (5 bases). Germline CDR1 is SQVTM and CDR2 is ANQGSEA. V was pared by 7 bases and J by 3 bases, with 12 bases between. The CDR3 length is 12 residues. CDR3 in DNA: TGCAGCGCCGGATGGGGGGACACTGAAGCTTTCTTT. Residues: CSAGWGDTEAFF.

There are many counts of this clonotype. A much larger clone sits a single nucleotide away, making a read error possible. The V gene is TRBV2, the J gene TRBJ2-1; D is perhaps TRBD1 (6 bases). Trimming removed 5 bases at V and 3 bases at J, with 8 bases between. This CDR3 spans 13 amino acids. CDR1 SNHLY and CDR2 FYNNEI come from the germline V gene. The CDR3 bases are TGTGCCAGCAGTAGGGGGTGCTACAATGAGCAGTTCTTC. This encodes CASSRGCYNEQFF.

The rearrangement uses TRBV18 and TRBJ1-5, with 7 bases fitting TRBD1. The trim removed 6 bases at V and 6 bases at J, leaving 11 bases unmatched. The germline V gene encodes CDR1 KGHSH and CDR2 LQKENI. CDR3 length equals 15 residues. Written as DNA, the CDR3 is TGTGCCAGCTCCCTCAACAGGGGACAAGGTCAGCCCCAGCATTTT. Amino acid sequence: CASSLNRGQGQPQHF.

This clonotype was detected ten times or more. The V and J genes are TRBV28 and TRBJ1-3; tentative D call: TRBD1 (6 bases). Trimming shortened V by 3 bases and J by 0 bases, and 12 bases separated the two germline ends. CDR3 length: 16 amino acids. Germline V CDR1 and CDR2: MDHEN, SYDVKM. The CDR3 loop reads CASSFYRDISGNTIYF. CDR3 coding DNA: TGTGCCAGCAGTTTCTACAGGGATATCTCTGGAAACACCATATATTTT.

This clonotype was recorded at least ten times. V and J are TRBV12-3 or TRBV12-4 and TRBJ2-5; D unclear. V was trimmed by 6 bases and J by 5 bases, leaving 7 bases between them. The CDR3 length is 11 residues. The CDR3 loop reads CASSHWETQYF. The CDR3 DNA sequence: TGTGCCAGCAGCCATTGGGAGACCCAGTACTTC.